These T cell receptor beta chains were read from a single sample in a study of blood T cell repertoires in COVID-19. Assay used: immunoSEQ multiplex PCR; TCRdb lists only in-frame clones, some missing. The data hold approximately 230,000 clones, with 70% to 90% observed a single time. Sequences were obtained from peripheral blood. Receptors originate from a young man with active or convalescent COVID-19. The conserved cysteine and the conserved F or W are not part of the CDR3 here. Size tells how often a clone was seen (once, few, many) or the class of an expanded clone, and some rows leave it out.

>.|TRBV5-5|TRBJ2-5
ASSTLEKTQY
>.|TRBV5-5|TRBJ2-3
ASEWSDTQY
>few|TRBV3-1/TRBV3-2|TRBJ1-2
ASSREVNYGYT
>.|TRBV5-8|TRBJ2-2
ASTPRGTPNTGELF
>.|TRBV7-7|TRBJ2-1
ASSRTHLEGNNEQF
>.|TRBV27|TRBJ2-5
ASSPTVSGGLETQY
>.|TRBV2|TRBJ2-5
ASSEAGSLETQY
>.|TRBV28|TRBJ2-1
ASSLRSGRPHEQF
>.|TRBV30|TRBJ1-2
AWTVQGEHGYT
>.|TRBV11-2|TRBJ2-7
ASSSGYEQY
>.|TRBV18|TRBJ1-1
ASFPGQGRTEAF
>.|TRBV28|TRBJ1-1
ASSLVDRRTNAF
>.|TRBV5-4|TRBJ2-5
ASSPDLHSLETQY
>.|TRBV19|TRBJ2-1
ASSRLAGGPRV
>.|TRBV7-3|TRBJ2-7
ASSLLTGGEQY
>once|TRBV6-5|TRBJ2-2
ASRFDRGNTGELF
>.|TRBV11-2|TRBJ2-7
ASRDRRGGEQY
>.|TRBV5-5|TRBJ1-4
ASSVKAGVELF
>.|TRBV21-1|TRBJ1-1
ASSKGGGPNTEAF
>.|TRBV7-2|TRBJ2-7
ASSFRAGGSYEQY
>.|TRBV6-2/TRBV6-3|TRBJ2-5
ASSQQATKETQY
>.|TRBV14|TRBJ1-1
ASSLRTGGDTEAF
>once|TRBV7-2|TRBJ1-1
ASSQGARSTEAF
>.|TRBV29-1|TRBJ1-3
SARAGSSGNTIY
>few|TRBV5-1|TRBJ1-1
ASGPEEGRNTEAF
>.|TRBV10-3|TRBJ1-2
AVGRQGLNYGYT
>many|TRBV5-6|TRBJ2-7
ASSLGPGLADAYEQY
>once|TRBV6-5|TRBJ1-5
ASSSDGAGNQPQH
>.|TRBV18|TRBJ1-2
ASSEDRFDYGYT
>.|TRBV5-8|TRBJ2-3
ASSPGLHSTDTQY
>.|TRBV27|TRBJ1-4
ASSYRANEKLF
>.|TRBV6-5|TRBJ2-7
ASSYSSTGEQY
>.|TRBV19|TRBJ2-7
ASRIGQGPYEQY
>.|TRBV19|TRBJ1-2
ASSSDRRRGYT
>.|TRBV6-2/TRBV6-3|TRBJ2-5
ASSELQETQY
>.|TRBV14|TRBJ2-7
ASSQRGSLYEQY
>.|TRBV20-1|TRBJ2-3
SASWLGALTEGTQY
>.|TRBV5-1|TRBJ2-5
ASSHLAAPETQY
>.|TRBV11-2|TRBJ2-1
ASSLDILSTQF
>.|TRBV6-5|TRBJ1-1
ASSYPGGRRAF
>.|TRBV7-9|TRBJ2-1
ASSFRTSGDSYNEQF
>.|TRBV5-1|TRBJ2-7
ASSPTDSSYEQY
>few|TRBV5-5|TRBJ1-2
ASSDTGVLGYT
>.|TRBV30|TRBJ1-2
AWIQGQGGYT
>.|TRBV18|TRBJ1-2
ASSPPFQGVGYGYT
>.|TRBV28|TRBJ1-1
ASSTDFILGLLMNTEAF
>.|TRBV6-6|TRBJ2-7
ASSYSEVTYEQY
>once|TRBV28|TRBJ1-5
ASSWGAVNQPQH
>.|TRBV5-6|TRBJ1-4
ASSPGQAYNEKLF
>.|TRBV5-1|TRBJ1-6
ASRPTAGGSYNSPLH
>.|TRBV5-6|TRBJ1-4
ASSSQGNAYEKLF